This entry is about one T cell receptor beta chain. This specimen belongs to a study of blood T cell repertoires in COVID-19. Study summary: From the United States, Italy and Spain came samples of acute and convalescent COVID-19. PBMCs, B-cell-depleted T cells, or T cells were the source of the cDNA or gDNA that made up the material.

In the authors' workflow: Amplification from reference gene primers served as the basis for estimated nucleated cell counts. Clones were sequenced by immunoSEQ multiplex PCR, and TCRdb holds only the in-frame ones, with some missing. The DNA gave D and trimming, while V, J and clone size come from that table. The sample lists more than 30,000 clones, about 88% seen once, with about 10% in the top ten. The length of the CDR3 is 14 residues. Germline loops: CDR1 LGHDT, CDR2 YNNKEL (reference sequence). V was shortened by 11 bases and J by 5 bases, with 18 bases between the two germline ends. The material sequenced was peripheral blood. The sequence was collected from a man aged 55 to 70 with active COVID-19. The J gene is TRBJ2-2, the V gene TRBV3-1 (or the pseudogene TRBV3-2); the D gene is possibly TRBD1 (5 bases). The CDR3 DNA is TGTGCCTCTGGGGCTAGGCAAGGAACCGGGGAGCTGTTTTTT. This translates into CASGARQGTGELFF.